The 27 T cell receptor beta chains listed next were all sequenced from one sample in a study of blood T cells in healthy people across ages. With a J-beta primer mix and a sample-barcoded 5' primer, a second PCR ran roughly 7 to 11 cycles. TCRdb independently ran MiXCR on the 5' RACE reads; one entry per CDR3 protein. The sample has 850,000 or so distinct CDR3 sequences, more than 25% seen once. The source material was blood. The receptors were gathered from a woman of 80 years or more in good health.

This chain joins TRBV5-1 and TRBJ2-5; 7 bases align to TRBD1. The junction had 7 bases not matched to a gene; V was cut back by 1 base and J by 4 bases. Germline V lookup: CDR1 SGHRS, CDR2 YFSETQ. The CDR3 length is 15 residues. This CDR3 reads CASSLLTGTSETQYF. The CDR3 coding sequence is TGCGCCAGCAGCTTGTTGACAGGGACATCAGAGACCCAGTACTTC.

The V and J genes are TRBV20-1 and TRBJ2-5, with TRBD2 matching 13 bases. CDR1 is DFQATT and CDR2 is SNEGSKA in the germline V gene (reference sequence). V lost 3 bases, J lost 4 bases, and 5 bases stayed unmatched. The length of the CDR3 is 15 residues. CDR3: CSASGTSGITETQYF. In nucleotides, the CDR3 is TGCAGTGCTAGCGGGACTAGCGGGATCACAGAGACCCAGTACTTC.

The sample holds many counts of this clonotype. This chain joins TRBV6-6 and TRBJ2-7; 7 nucleotides agree with TRBD2. Trimming removed 9 bases from V and 2 bases from J; junction bases left unmatched: 16. Looked up from germline, CDR1 is MNHNY and CDR2 is SVGAGI (reference sequence). This CDR3 is built from 16 residues. The CDR3 region is CASRFGIGAGAYEQYF. The CDR3 coding sequence is TGTGCCAGTAGATTTGGGATCGGGGCGGGGGCCTACGAGCAGTACTTC.

Details on this clonotype: A read error is possible here, since a much larger clone lies one base away. This chain uses TRBV25-1 with TRBJ1-2; D is uncertain. There are 11 residues in the CDR3. Germline V CDR1 and CDR2: MGHDK, SYGVNS. As DNA, the CDR3 is TGTGCCAGCACCGGAGGCGCTGGCTGCACCTTC. This sequence encodes CASTGGAGCTF.

This clonotype came up many times. This chain links TRBV3-1 with TRBJ1-1, with D hard to call. CDR3 length equals 13 residues. Germline V CDR1 and CDR2: LGHDT, YNNKEL (reference sequence). V was trimmed by 5 bases and J by 2 bases, leaving 9 bases between them. The CDR3 coding sequence is TGTGCCAGCAGCACTCGGACCAACACTGAAGCTTTCTTT. It yields the protein CASSTRTNTEAFF.

This clonotype was recorded a few times. This rearrangement joins TRBV6-6 to TRBJ2-3, with D hard to call. The CDR3 is 16 amino acids. Trimming removed 4 bases from V and 0 bases from J, with 14 bases in between. CDR1 and CDR2 from the germline V gene are MNHNY and SVGAGI (reference sequence). The CDR3 here is CASSFLPMESTDTQYF. The CDR3 nucleotides read TGTGCCAGCAGTTTCCTGCCGATGGAAAGCACAGATACGCAGTATTTT.

This clonotype was detected ten times or more. The chain uses TRBV7-2 and TRBJ2-2, with 8 bases that match TRBD2. CDR3 length: 16 amino acids. J lost 6 bases, V lost 0 bases, and 6 bases had no gene match. Germline assignment: CDR1 SGHTA and CDR2 FQGNSA. In DNA form, the CDR3 reads TGTGCCAGCAGCTTAGCGCCTAGGACTAGCCCCGGGGAGCTGTTTTTT. Encoded protein: CASSLAPRTSPGELFF. Full variable domain (missing parts from reference TRBV7-2 and TRBJ2-2): GAGVSQSPSNKVTEKGKDVELRCDPISGHTALYWYRQSLGQGLEFLIYFQGNSAPDKSGLPSDRFSAERTGGSVSTLTIQRTQQEDSAVYLCASSLAPRTSPGELFFGEGSRLTVL.

Only a few counts were recorded for this clonotype. The J gene is TRBJ2-3, the V gene TRBV24-1; TRBD2 matches at 11 bases. This CDR3 has 18 amino acids. After removal of 2 bases from V and 0 bases from J, the junction contained 6 bases not matched to a gene. CDR1 is KGHDR, CDR2 SFDVKD, per germline. CDR3 nucleotides: TGTGCCACCAGTGATTCCGCTAGCGGGGGGTCAAGCACAGATACGCAGTATTTT. Its protein product is CATSDSASGGSSTDTQYF.

The genes are TRBV5-1 and TRBJ2-6; no clear D. The V gene lost 7 bases and the J gene lost 1 base, with 9 bases spanning the gap. CDR3 length: 14 amino acids. Germline CDR1 and CDR2: SGHRS and YFSETQ. The DNA of the CDR3 is TGCGCCAGCGGCATCTCTTCTGGGGCCAACGTCCTGACTTTC. This encodes CASGISSGANVLTF.

The chain is built from TRBV4-1 and TRBJ2-5, with D tentatively TRBD2 (6 bases). The V and J ends lost 1 base and 1 base respectively, with 10 bases between them. CDR1 and CDR2 from the germline V gene are MGHRA and YSYEKL. The length of the CDR3 is 15 residues. The CDR3 DNA follows: TGCGCCAGCAGCCAAGCGACTAGTAGCCAAGAGACCCAGTACTTC. Translation: CASSQATSSQETQYF.

The rearrangement links TRBV14 to TRBJ1-2; D is unresolved. CDR3 length equals 13 residues. The V end lost 2 bases, the J end lost 8 bases, and 12 bases lay between the germline ends. CDR1 is SGHDN and CDR2 is FVKESK in the germline V gene. The DNA for the CDR3 is TGTGCCAGCAGCCAATTTGCAGGCAGGGGCTACACCTTC. It specifies CASSQFAGRGYTF.

Ten or more counts support this clonotype. The chain uses TRBV4-3 and TRBJ2-5; D uncertain. CDR1 and CDR2 from the germline V gene are LGHNA and YSLEER. V gave up 0 bases and J gave up 5 bases, with 10 bases separating them. The CDR3 is 14 amino acids. In nucleotides, the CDR3 is TGCGCCAGCAGCCAAGATGTGGAATCCGAGACCCAGTACTTC. It encodes CASSQDVESETQYF.

This clonotype has a count of ten or more. The V call is TRBV6-2 or TRBV6-3, the J call TRBJ2-5; TRBD2 matches 7 bases. CDR1 MNHEY and CDR2 SVGEGT come from the germline V gene. The V and J ends lost 5 bases and 1 base, in that order; junction bases with no gene match: 7. The CDR3 has 15 amino acids. CDR3 region: CASSLSGLPQETQYF. The CDR3 DNA follows: TGTGCCAGCAGTCTTTCGGGACTACCCCAAGAGACCCAGTACTTC.

This clonotype was seen ten or more times. CDR3 region: CSARLTDTQYF. The CDR3 coding sequence is TGCAGTGCTCGCCTAACAGATACGCAGTATTTT. V and J are TRBV20-1 and TRBJ2-3; D remains ambiguous. The CDR3 is 11 amino acids. V was shortened by 5 bases and J by 3 bases, with 6 bases between the two germline ends. Germline loops: CDR1 DFQATT, CDR2 SNEGSKA (reference sequence).

A remark on this clonotype: A much larger clone sits a single nucleotide away, making a read error possible. The rearrangement joins TRBV14 to TRBJ1-1; D not certain. Per the germline V gene, CDR1 is SGHDN and CDR2 is FVKESK. Trimming took 5 bases from V and 0 from J, leaving 13 bases between them. This CDR3 region has 15 residues. The CDR3 DNA follows: TGTGCCAGCAGCTGCTACAGCGGGATGAACACTGAAGCTTTCTTT. This codes for CASSCYSGMNTEAFF.

In its sample, this clonotype was seen a few times. This sequence joins TRBV6-1 and TRBJ1-6; D is unresolved. CDR3 length: 17 amino acids. The V gene's germline CDR1 is MNHNS and CDR2 SASEGT. Trimming removed 5 bases from V and 0 bases from J, with 14 bases in between. In DNA form, the CDR3 reads TGTGCCAGCAGTCCAACCGACCGGGGCTCCTATAATTCACCCCTCCACTTT. Protein product: CASSPTDRGSYNSPLHF.

At least ten counts were recorded for this clonotype. The chain recombines TRBV29-1 with TRBJ1-2, with D tentatively TRBD1 (6 bases). There are 14 residues in the CDR3. V lost 7 bases and J 6 bases, leaving 21 bases between the germline ends. Germline V lookup: CDR1 SQVTM, CDR2 ANQGSEA. CDR3 amino acids: CSDGTIQGYDGYTF. The CDR3 DNA follows: TGCAGCGACGGGACGATACAGGGATATGATGGCTACACCTTC. Looking up the rest from reference TRBV29-1 and TRBJ1-2 gives the full variable domain: SAVISQKPSRDICQRGTSLTIQCQVDSQVTMMFWYRQQPGQSLTLIATANQGSEATYESGFVIDKFPISRPNLTFSTLTVSNMSPEDSSIYLCSDGTIQGYDGYTFGSGTRLTVV.

There are a few counts of this clonotype. The gene calls are TRBV20-1 and TRBJ1-1, with D perhaps TRBD1 (6 bases). Trimming removed 4 bases from V and 0 bases from J, with 12 bases in between. CDR1 and CDR2 (germline): DFQATT, SNEGSKA (reference sequence). The CDR3 loop spans 14 amino acids. CDR3 DNA sequence: TGCAGTGCTACATGGGGGCTGATGAACACTGAAGCTTTCTTT. Protein sequence: CSATWGLMNTEAFF.

This clonotype was recorded at least ten times. The chain links TRBV20-1 to TRBJ2-7; 8 bases agree with TRBD1. Trimming at V came to 5 bases and at J to 5 bases, leaving 8 bases not matched to a gene. Germline V gene data show CDR1 as DFQATT and CDR2 as SNEGSKA (reference sequence). CDR3 length: 13 residues. The CDR3 nucleotides read TGCAGTGCTGCACTCCAGGGGGCCCACGAGCAGTACTTC. This gives the protein CSAALQGAHEQYF.

At least ten counts were recorded for this clonotype. The chain uses TRBV28 and TRBJ2-1; possible D gene TRBD1, 6 bases. V was cut by 3 bases and J by 4 bases, with 13 bases left in between. This CDR3 has 15 residues. The germline CDR1 and CDR2 sequences are MDHEN and SYDVKM. The CDR3 DNA reads as TGTGCCAGCAGTTTCTCAGGGGCCCTTTACAATGAGCAGTTCTTC. Amino acids: CASSFSGALYNEQFF.

The chain couples TRBV27 to TRBJ2-1; D is perhaps TRBD2 (5 bases). Between the trimmed V and J ends, which lost 8 bases and 12 bases, there was a span of 17 bases. CDR3 length: 12 residues. CDR1 and CDR2 from the germline V gene are MNHEY and SMNVEV (reference sequence). CDR3 in amino acids: CASGSRSAGQFF. CDR3 nucleotide sequence: TGTGCCAGCGGCTCCCGTAGCGCCGGGCAGTTCTTC.

The table lists this clonotype with a few counts. The V call is TRBV7-8, the J call TRBJ2-1; 7 nucleotides line up with TRBD2. The CDR3 sequence is 16 residues long. V was pared by 5 bases and J by 4 bases, with 11 bases of the junction left unmatched. CDR1 and CDR2 (germline): SGHVS, FQNEAQ. CDR3 in DNA: TGTGCCAGCAGCCCCCTTTGGGCGGGGGATTACAATGAGCAGTTCTTC. Its protein product is CASSPLWAGDYNEQFF. Full variable domain (missing parts from reference TRBV7-8 and TRBJ2-1): GAGVSQSPRYKVAKRGQDVALRCDPISGHVSLFWYQQALGQGPEFLTYFQNEAQLDKSGLPSDRFFAERPEGSVSTLKIQRTQQEDSAVYLCASSPLWAGDYNEQFFGPGTRLTVL.

Details on this clonotype: This may come from a read error, since a much larger clone is one base off. The chain is built from TRBV4-3 and TRBJ2-1; 7 bases map to TRBD1. Germline V gives CDR1 LGHNA, CDR2 YSLEER. The CDR3 covers 19 residues. The CDR3 DNA sequence: TGCGCCAGCAGCCGCGCAGCCCTACAGGGGATTCAGTCCTACAATAAGCAGTTCTTC. Translation: CASSRAALQGIQSYNKQFF.

The J gene is TRBJ2-4, the V gene TRBV5-5, with D hard to call. Trimming took 2 bases from V and 0 from J, leaving 12 bases between them. The CDR3 spans 16 residues. CDR1 and CDR2 from the germline V gene are SGHKS and YYEKEE (reference sequence). For the CDR3, the DNA is TGTGCCAGCAGCTTAACCTCCTTAATAGCCAAAAACATTCAGTACTTC. Encoded protein: CASSLTSLIAKNIQYF. Together with reference TRBV5-5 and TRBJ2-4, the CDR3 gives the full variable domain: DAGVTQSPTHLIKTRGQQVTLRCSPISGHKSVSWYQQVLGQGPQFIFQYYEKEERGRGNFPDRFSARQFPNYSSELNVNALLLGDSALYLCASSLTSLIAKNIQYFGAGTRLSVL.

J is TRBJ1-1 and V is TRBV19; D is undetermined. There are 13 residues in the CDR3. Trimming removed 3 bases at V and 8 bases at J, with 13 bases between. Germline V gene lookup returns CDR1 LNHDA and CDR2 SQIVND (reference sequence). The CDR3 DNA follows: TGTGCCAGTAGTATCGAGCCCAGCCCGGAAGCTTTCTTT. Its translation is CASSIEPSPEAFF.

Note on this clonotype: A read error may be the cause here, since a much bigger clone is one base away. The chain uses TRBV6-6 and TRBJ2-7; D is perhaps TRBD1 (6 bases). V dropped 0 bases and J dropped 7 bases, with 19 bases sitting between them. This CDR3 spans 16 amino acids. The germline V gene encodes CDR1 MNHNY and CDR2 SVGAGI (reference sequence). CDR3 region: CASSYSTTGTGNEQYF. Written as DNA, the CDR3 is TGTGCCAGCAGTTACTCGACCACAGGGACGGGGAATGAGCAGTACTTC.

V and J are TRBV9 and TRBJ1-3; no clear D. Trimming cost V 0 bases and J 4 bases, with 8 bases left between them. The length of the CDR3 is 14 residues. Germline values: CDR1 SGDLS, CDR2 YYNGEE. CDR3 sequence reads: CASSVGTAGNTIYF. The CDR3 coding sequence is TGTGCCAGCAGCGTAGGGACGGCAGGAAACACCATATATTTT. Full variable domain (rest looked up from reference TRBV9 and TRBJ1-3): DSGVTQTPKHLITATGQRVTLRCSPRSGDLSVYWYQQSLDQGLQFLIQYYNGEERAKGNILERFSAQQFPDLHSELNLSSLELGDSALYFCASSVGTAGNTIYFGEGSWLTVV.